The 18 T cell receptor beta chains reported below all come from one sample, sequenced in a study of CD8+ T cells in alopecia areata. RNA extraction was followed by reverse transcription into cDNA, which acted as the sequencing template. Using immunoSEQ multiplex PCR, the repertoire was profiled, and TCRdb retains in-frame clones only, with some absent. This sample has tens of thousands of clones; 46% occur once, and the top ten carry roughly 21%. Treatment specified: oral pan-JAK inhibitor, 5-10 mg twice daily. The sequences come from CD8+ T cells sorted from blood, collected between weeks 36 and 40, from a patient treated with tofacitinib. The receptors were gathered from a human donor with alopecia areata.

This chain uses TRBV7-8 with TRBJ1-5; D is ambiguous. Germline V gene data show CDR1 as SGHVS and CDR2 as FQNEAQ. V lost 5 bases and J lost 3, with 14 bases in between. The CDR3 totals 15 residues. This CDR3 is CASSPREGLNQPQHF. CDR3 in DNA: TGTGCCAGCAGCCCCCGGGAGGGCCTCAATCAGCCCCAGCATTTT.

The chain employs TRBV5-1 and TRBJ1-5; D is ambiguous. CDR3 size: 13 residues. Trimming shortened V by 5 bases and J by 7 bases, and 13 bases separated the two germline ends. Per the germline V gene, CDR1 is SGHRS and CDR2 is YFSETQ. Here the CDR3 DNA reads TGCGCCAGCAGTAGCTCAGTGGGACAGCCCCAGCATTTT. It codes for CASSSSVGQPQHF.

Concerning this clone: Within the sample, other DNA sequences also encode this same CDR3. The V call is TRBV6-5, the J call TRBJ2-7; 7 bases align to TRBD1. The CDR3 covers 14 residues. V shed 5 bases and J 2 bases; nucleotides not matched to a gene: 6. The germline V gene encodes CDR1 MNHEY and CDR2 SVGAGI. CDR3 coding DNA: TGTGCCAGCAGTGCTAGGGGGCCTCCCTACGAGCAGTACTTC. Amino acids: CASSARGPPYEQYF.

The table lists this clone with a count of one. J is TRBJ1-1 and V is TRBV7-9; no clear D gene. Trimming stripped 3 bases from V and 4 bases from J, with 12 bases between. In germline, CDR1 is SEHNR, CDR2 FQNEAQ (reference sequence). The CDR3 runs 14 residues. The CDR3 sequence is CASSFPDLGTEAFF. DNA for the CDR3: TGTGCCAGCAGCTTCCCCGACCTGGGCACTGAAGCTTTCTTT.

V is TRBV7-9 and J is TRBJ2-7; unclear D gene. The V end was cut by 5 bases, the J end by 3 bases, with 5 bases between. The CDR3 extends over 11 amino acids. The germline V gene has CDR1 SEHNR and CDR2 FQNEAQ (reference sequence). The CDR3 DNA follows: TGTGCCAGCAGCAACATCTACGAGCAGTACTTC. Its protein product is CASSNIYEQYF.

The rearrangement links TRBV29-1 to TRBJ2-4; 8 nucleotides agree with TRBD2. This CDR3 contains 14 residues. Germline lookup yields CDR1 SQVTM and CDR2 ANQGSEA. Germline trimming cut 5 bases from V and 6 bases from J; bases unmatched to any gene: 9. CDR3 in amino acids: CSVFGLAGGNIQYF. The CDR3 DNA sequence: TGCAGCGTTTTCGGACTAGCTGGAGGAAACATTCAGTACTTC. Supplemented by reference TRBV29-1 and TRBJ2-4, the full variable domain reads SAVISQKPSRDICQRGTSLTIQCQVDSQVTMMFWYRQQPGQSLTLIATANQGSEATYESGFVIDKFPISRPNLTFSTLTVSNMSPEDSSIYLCSVFGLAGGNIQYFGAGTRLSVL.

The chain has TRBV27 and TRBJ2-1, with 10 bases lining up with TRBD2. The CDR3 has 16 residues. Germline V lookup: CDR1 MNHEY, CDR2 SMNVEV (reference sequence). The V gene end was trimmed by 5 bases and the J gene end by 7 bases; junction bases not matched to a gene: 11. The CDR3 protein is CASSPQPAGGGNEQFF. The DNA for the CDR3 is TGTGCCAGCAGTCCCCAACCAGCGGGAGGGGGGAATGAGCAGTTCTTC.

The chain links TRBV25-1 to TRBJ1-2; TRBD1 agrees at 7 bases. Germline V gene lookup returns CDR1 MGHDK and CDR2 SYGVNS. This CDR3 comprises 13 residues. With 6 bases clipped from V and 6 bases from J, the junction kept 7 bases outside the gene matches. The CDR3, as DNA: TGTGCCAGCAGCCTCGGGACAGCTGATGGCTACACCTTC. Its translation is CASSLGTADGYTF.

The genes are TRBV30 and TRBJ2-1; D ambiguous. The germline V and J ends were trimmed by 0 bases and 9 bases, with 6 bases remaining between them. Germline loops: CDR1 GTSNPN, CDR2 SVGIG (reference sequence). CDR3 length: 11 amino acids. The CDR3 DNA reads TGTGCCTGGAGTGTGACCTCTGAGCAGTTCTTC. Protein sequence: CAWSVTSEQFF.

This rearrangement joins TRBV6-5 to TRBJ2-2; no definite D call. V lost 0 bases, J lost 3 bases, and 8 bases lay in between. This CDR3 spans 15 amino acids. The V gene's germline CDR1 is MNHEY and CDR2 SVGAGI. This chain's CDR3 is CASSYSTAYTGELFF. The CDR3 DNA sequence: TGTGCCAGCAGTTACTCAACAGCCTACACCGGGGAGCTGTTTTTT.

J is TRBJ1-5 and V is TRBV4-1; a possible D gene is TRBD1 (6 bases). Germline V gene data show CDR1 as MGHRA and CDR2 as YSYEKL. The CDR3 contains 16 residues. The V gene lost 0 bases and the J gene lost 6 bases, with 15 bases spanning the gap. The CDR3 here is CASSQEGYRAGQPQHF. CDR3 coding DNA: TGCGCCAGCAGCCAAGAGGGTTACAGGGCTGGTCAGCCCCAGCATTTT.

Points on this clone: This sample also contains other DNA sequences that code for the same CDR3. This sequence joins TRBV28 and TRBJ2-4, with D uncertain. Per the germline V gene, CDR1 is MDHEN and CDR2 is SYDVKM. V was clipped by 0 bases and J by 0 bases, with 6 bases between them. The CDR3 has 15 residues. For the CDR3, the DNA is TGTGCCAGCAGTTTATGGGTCGAAGCCAAAAACATTCAGTACTTC. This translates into CASSLWVEAKNIQYF.

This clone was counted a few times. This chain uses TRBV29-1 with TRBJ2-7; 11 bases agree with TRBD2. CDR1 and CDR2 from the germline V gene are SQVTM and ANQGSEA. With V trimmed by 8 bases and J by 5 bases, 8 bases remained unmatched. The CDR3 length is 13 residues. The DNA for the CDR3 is TGCAGCTTCCTGACTAGCGGGGACAACGAGCAGTACTTC. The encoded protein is CSFLTSGDNEQYF.

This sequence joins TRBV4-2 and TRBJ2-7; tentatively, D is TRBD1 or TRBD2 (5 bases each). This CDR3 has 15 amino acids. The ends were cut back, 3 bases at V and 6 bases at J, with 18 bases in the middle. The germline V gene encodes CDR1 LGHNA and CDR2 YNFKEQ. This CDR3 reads CASSQSREGVREQYF. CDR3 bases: TGTGCCAGCAGCCAGTCCCGGGAAGGGGTTCGCGAGCAGTACTTC.

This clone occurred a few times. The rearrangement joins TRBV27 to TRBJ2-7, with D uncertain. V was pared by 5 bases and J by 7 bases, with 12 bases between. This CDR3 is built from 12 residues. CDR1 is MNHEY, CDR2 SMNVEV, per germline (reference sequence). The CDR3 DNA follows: TGTGCCAGCAGTACGTTGAAAGGGGAGCAGTACTTC. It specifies CASSTLKGEQYF.

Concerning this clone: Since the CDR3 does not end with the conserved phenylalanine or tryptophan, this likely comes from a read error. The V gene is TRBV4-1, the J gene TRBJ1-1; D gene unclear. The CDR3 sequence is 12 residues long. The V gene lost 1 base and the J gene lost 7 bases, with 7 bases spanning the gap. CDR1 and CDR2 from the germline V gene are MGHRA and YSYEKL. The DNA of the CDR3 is TGCGCCAGCAGCCAAGGGACGGGTGAAGCTTTCATT. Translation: CASSQGTGEAFI.

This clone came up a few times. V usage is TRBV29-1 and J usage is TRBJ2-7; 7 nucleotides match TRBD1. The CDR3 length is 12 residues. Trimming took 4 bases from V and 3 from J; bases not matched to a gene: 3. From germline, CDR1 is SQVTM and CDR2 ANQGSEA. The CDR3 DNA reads TGCAGCGTTGTACAGGGGTACTACGAGCAGTACTTC. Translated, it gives CSVVQGYYEQYF.

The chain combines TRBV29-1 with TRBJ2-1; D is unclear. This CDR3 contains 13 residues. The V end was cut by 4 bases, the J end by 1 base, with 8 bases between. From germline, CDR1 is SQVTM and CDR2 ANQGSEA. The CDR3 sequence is CSVVGLSYNEQFF. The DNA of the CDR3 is TGCAGCGTTGTCGGGTTATCCTACAATGAGCAGTTCTTC.